This TCR beta chain emerged from a study of cytomegalovirus exposure and HLA in healthy donors. Broader study findings: In a later analysis, CMV-associated beta chains were mostly HLA-associated, it appeared. Some V segments, TRBV6-2 and TRBV6-3 among them, were indistinguishable and were therefore excluded.

For this clone: What it binds is not known.

Trimming pared 2 bases from V and 3 bases from J, leaving 10 bases between. The CDR3 has 14 amino acids. Germline V gene data show CDR1 as SGHTA and CDR2 as FQGNSA. PCR involved 60 Vbeta and 13 Jbeta primers. This table comes from immunoSEQ multiplex PCR, and its TCRdb copy is limited to in-frame clones, with some not included. The data contain 150,000 to 200,000 clones, around 84% of them singletons. The rearrangement joins TRBV7-2 to TRBJ1-1; no firm D call. Input material: PBMCs. The TCR was taken from a woman aged 18-29 years in good health and CMV-seronegative. The CDR3 DNA reads TGTGCCAGCAGCTTATTGGGCGGGGACACTGAAGCTTTCTTT. Translated, it gives CASSLLGGDTEAFF.